This TCR beta chain stems from a study of T cell responses to AZD1222 COVID-19 vaccine. This clone has more than one count but fewer than ten. Its antigen is not identified. CDR3 length: 11 residues. V was pared by 5 bases and J by 4 bases, with 8 bases between. Germline V lookup: CDR1 SQVTM, CDR2 ANQGSEA. The study's findings and limits: Females outnumbered males among donors, who were mostly white British; clonal diversity was possibly underestimated. After two AZD1222 doses, spike-specific TCR breadth and depth rose versus day 0. It was only after the peak T cell response that any repertoires were sampled. AZD1222 recipients seropositive at baseline numbered only five or six.

TCRdb's table, derived via immunoSEQ multiplex PCR, lists solely in-frame clones and lacks some. The sample includes around 160,000 clones, almost 90% of them seen just once. The source of this sequence is an adult in good health. The J gene is TRBJ1-1, the V gene TRBV29-1, with no clear D. The source material was peripheral blood, sampled on day 0 of AZD1222 vaccination. The CDR3 coding sequence is TGCAGCGTTCTTGGGAGCACTGAAGCTTTCTTT. Its translation is CSVLGSTEAFF.